The present T cell receptor beta chain was sequenced within a study of identifying expanded T cells in peripheral blood. Findings of the study overall: Differentially abundant clones: 0.95 to 1.5 between replicates, around 17 at two to three weeks, less than 20 at four.

This CDR3 has 11 residues. The germline V and J ends were trimmed by 6 bases and 6 bases, with 11 bases remaining between them. CDR1 is DFQATT, CDR2 SNEGSKA, per germline (reference sequence). Healthy donors had no documented immune events, such as infections, while sampled. Assay: immunoSEQ multiplex PCR; the TCRdb copy retains only in-frame clones and omits some. The sample gives 80,000 to 90,000 clones, 70% to 90% of which show up once; around 5.2% is in the top ten. Turning to this clone: What it binds is not known.

The chain combines TRBV20-1 with TRBJ1-1, with unresolved D. Sequenced material: blood. The clonotype was recovered from a person between 18 and 70 years old in good health. The CDR3 region has the DNA TGCAGTGCCCTAGGTGGCGCTGAAGCTTTCTTT. Protein product: CSALGGAEAFF.